Shown below are 32 T cell receptor beta chains from a single sample sequenced in a study of cytomegalovirus exposure and HLA in healthy donors. PCR primers comprised 60 Vbeta and 13 Jbeta primers. Using immunoSEQ multiplex PCR, the repertoire was profiled, and TCRdb retains in-frame clones only, with some absent. The sample lists tens of thousands of clones; approximately 82% were seen once. The source material was PBMCs. These receptors all come from a woman aged 18-35 years in good health and CMV-seronegative.

The genes are TRBV5-1 and TRBJ2-1, with 7 bases identical to TRBD2. V was clipped by 0 bases and J by 6 bases; unmatched bases: 6. The CDR3 totals 15 residues. Germline V gene sequence: CDR1 SGHRS, CDR2 YFSETQ. The CDR3 sequence: CASSLEVAGANEQFF. CDR3 nucleotide sequence: TGCGCCAGCAGCTTGGAGGTGGCGGGAGCCAATGAGCAGTTCTTC.

The rearrangement links TRBV5-4 to TRBJ2-5, with 9 bases that match TRBD1. The CDR3 is made up of 15 amino acids. V trimming: 2 bases; J trimming: 7 bases; junction bases outside the gene matches: 9. From germline, CDR1 is SGHNT and CDR2 YYREEE (reference sequence). The CDR3 DNA reads as TGTGCCAGCAGCTTCGCCGGGACAGGGATGGGGACCCAGTACTTC. Its translation is CASSFAGTGMGTQYF.

The V and J genes are TRBV19 and TRBJ2-3, with 7 bases fitting TRBD1. This CDR3 has 15 amino acids. Germline CDR1 is LNHDA and CDR2 is SQIVND (reference sequence). V lost 2 bases to trimming and J lost 0 bases; unmatched junction nucleotides: 2. The CDR3 is CASSIMGQSTDTQYF. CDR3 nucleotide sequence: TGTGCCAGTAGTATAATGGGACAGAGCACAGATACGCAGTATTTT.

This chain uses TRBV5-1 with TRBJ2-5; 9 bases are shared with TRBD1. The J call may not be correct, given that the DNA end is closer to TRBJ2-7. The CDR3 runs to 16 residues. CDR1 SGHRS and CDR2 YFSETQ come from the germline V gene. This chain's CDR3 is CASSLAPTGGPYEQYF. Written as DNA, the CDR3 is TGCGCCAGCAGCTTGGCCCCGACAGGGGGGCCCTACGAGCAGTACTTC.

As concerns this clone: A junction end diverges from the germline sequence, so it may reflect a read error. The gene calls are TRBV27 and TRBJ1-6; D may be TRBD1 (5 bases). This CDR3 contains 14 residues. Germline values: CDR1 MNHEY, CDR2 SMNVEV (reference sequence). The CDR3: CASNPTESNSPLNF. The CDR3 region has the DNA TGTGCCAGCAACCCGACAGAGTCTAATTCACCCCTCAACTTT.

This chain connects TRBV18 to TRBJ1-1, with 7 bases identical to TRBD1. Germline assignment: CDR1 KGHSH and CDR2 LQKENI. With V trimmed by 0 bases and J by 2 bases, 3 bases remained unmatched. The CDR3 is made up of 15 amino acids. The CDR3 region is CASSPPHRGNTEAFF. Written as DNA, the CDR3 is TGTGCCAGCTCACCACCCCACAGGGGAAACACTGAAGCTTTCTTT.

This clone was seen only a few times. The CDR3 region is CAITMDREGTEAFF. The CDR3 DNA reads TGTGCCATCACCATGGACAGGGAGGGCACTGAAGCTTTCTTT. The chain is built from TRBV10-3 and TRBJ1-1; 8 positions agree with TRBD1. The CDR3 runs 14 residues. The V gene end was trimmed by 7 bases and the J gene end by 4 bases; junction bases not matched to a gene: 8. Germline-derived CDR1 and CDR2 are ENHRY and SYGVKD.

The rearrangement links TRBV5-6 to TRBJ2-3, with TRBD2 matching 15 bases. In germline, CDR1 is SGHDT, CDR2 YYEEEE. CDR3 length: 17 residues. V shed 2 bases and J 5 bases; nucleotides not matched to a gene: 6. The CDR3 spells CASSFPTGLAGGDTQYF. DNA of the CDR3: TGTGCCAGCAGCTTCCCAACGGGACTAGCGGGGGGAGATACGCAGTATTTT.

Remarks on this clone: Compared with germline, one end of the junction differs, possibly owing to a read error. The V gene is TRBV6-5, the J gene TRBJ1-2, with 9 bases identical to TRBD1. Germline CDR1 MNHEY, CDR2 SVGAGI. This CDR3 spans 14 amino acids. The DNA for the CDR3 is TGTGCCAGCAGTTCCCCGGGACAGGGTCGTGGCTACCCCTTC. Translated: CASSSPGQGRGYPF.

The chain combines TRBV30 with TRBJ1-3; D is undetermined. V lost 2 bases and J lost 0, with 5 bases in between. CDR1 and CDR2 (germline): GTSNPN, SVGIG (reference sequence). CDR3 length equals 13 residues. The CDR3 reads CAWSLVSGNTIYF. CDR3 in DNA: TGTGCCTGGAGTCTCGTCTCTGGAAACACCATATATTTT.

The rearrangement links TRBV6-5 to TRBJ1-2; 8 bases fit TRBD1. The CDR3 covers 13 residues. The V segment lost 6 bases and the J segment 2 bases; nucleotides outside the gene matches: 2. Germline CDR1 is MNHEY and CDR2 is SVGAGI. The CDR3 sequence is CASRGQANYGYTF. For the CDR3, the DNA is TGTGCCAGCAGGGGACAGGCCAACTATGGCTACACCTTC.

The rearrangement links TRBV18 to TRBJ1-2, with a tentative D call TRBD1 (6 bases). The germline V and J ends were trimmed by 0 bases and 6 bases, with 8 bases remaining between them. CDR3 length equals 13 residues. Per germline, CDR1 KGHSH and CDR2 LQKENI. CDR3: CASSPPGGHGYTF. In nucleotides, the CDR3 is TGTGCCAGCTCACCACCAGGGGGTCATGGCTACACCTTC.

The chain carries TRBV12-5 and TRBJ2-1; maybe TRBD1 (5 bases). The germline V gene has CDR1 LGHNT and CDR2 FRNRAP. Between the trimmed V and J ends, which lost 0 bases and 2 bases, there was a span of 14 bases. CDR3 length: 17 amino acids. CDR3 nucleotides: TGTGCTAGTGGTTTGGTACGTCTAACAGGCCCCTACAATGAGCAGTTCTTC. Its translation is CASGLVRLTGPYNEQFF.

CDR3 bases: TGTGCCAGCAGGGGGCTTGATAATTCACCCCTCCACTTT. Translating it yields CASRGLDNSPLHF. V usage is TRBV27 and J usage is TRBJ1-6, with D possibly matching TRBD1 (5 bases). CDR1 and CDR2 (germline): MNHEY, SMNVEV (reference sequence). V was shortened by 6 bases and J by 5 bases, with 8 bases between the two germline ends. The CDR3 contains 13 residues.

J is TRBJ2-1 and V is TRBV9; 8 bases fit TRBD2. This CDR3 has 17 residues. Germline V gene data show CDR1 as SGDLS and CDR2 as YYNGEE. V was clipped by 3 bases and J by 0 bases; unmatched bases: 8. The CDR3 DNA reads TGTGCCAGCAGCGCGAGCGGGGGCCTCAGCTCCTACAATGAGCAGTTCTTC. This sequence encodes CASSASGGLSSYNEQFF.

The chain recombines TRBV5-8 with TRBJ1-1, with D unclear. The germline CDR1 and CDR2 sequences are SGHTS and YDEGEE. The CDR3 consists of 14 residues. V was pared by 2 bases and J by 1 base, with 9 bases between. CDR3 DNA sequence: TGTGCCAGCAGCTTAAGACGACAGAACACTGAAGCTTTCTTT. It translates to CASSLRRQNTEAFF. Full variable domain (rest looked up from reference TRBV5-8 and TRBJ1-1): EAGVTQSPTHLIKTRGQQATLRCSPISGHTSVYWYQQALGLGLQFLLWYDEGEERNRGNFPPRFSGRQFPNYSSELNVNALELEDSALYLCASSLRRQNTEAFFGQGTRLTVV.

The rearrangement joins TRBV28 to TRBJ1-5, with D unclear. This CDR3 contains 13 residues. Per the germline V gene, CDR1 is MDHEN and CDR2 is SYDVKM. V shed 2 bases and J shed 6 bases, with 8 bases lying between them. The CDR3 protein is CASSLGGVQPQHF. In DNA, the CDR3 is TGTGCCAGCAGTTTAGGCGGGGTTCAGCCCCAGCATTTT.

The J gene is TRBJ2-2, the V gene TRBV29-1, with D possibly TRBD2 on 6 matching bases. The CDR3 contains 13 residues. The germline CDR1 and CDR2 sequences are SQVTM and ANQGSEA. The V and J ends lost 7 bases and 0 bases respectively, with 9 bases between them. The CDR3: CSGGDTNTGELFF. CDR3 DNA: TGCAGCGGCGGGGATACGAACACCGGGGAGCTGTTTTTT.

The rearrangement joins TRBV30 to TRBJ2-1; TRBD2 matches at 9 bases. The CDR3 length is 16 residues. The V gene end was trimmed by 3 bases and the J gene end by 12 bases; junction bases not matched to a gene: 18. Looked up from germline, CDR1 is GTSNPN and CDR2 is SVGIG (reference sequence). This chain's CDR3 is CAWSPEDRREGPGQFF. Written as DNA, the CDR3 is TGTGCCTGGAGCCCCGAGGATAGGCGGGAGGGCCCGGGGCAGTTCTTC.

In regard to this clone: Mismatch with germline at one junction end may stem from a read error. The rearrangement links TRBV6-1 to TRBJ1-2; 7 bases fit TRBD1. In germline, CDR1 is MNHNS, CDR2 SASEGT. The CDR3 has 14 residues. The CDR3 DNA is TGTGCCAGCAACCGTCGGGGCCAGGGGGTCGGCTACCCCTTC. Its translation is CASNRRGQGVGYPF.

Written as DNA, the CDR3 is TGTGCCCGTGAAGCGGGTGATACGCAGTATTTT. Protein sequence: CAREAGDTQYF. The chain uses TRBV30 and TRBJ2-3; tentative D call: TRBD2 (6 bases). Germline lookup yields CDR1 GTSNPN and CDR2 SVGIG (reference sequence). V dropped 8 bases and J dropped 6 bases, with 12 bases sitting between them. The CDR3 loop spans 11 amino acids.

This sequence joins TRBV27 and TRBJ1-5, with D unresolved. This CDR3 has 14 amino acids. Looked up from germline, CDR1 is MNHEY and CDR2 is SMNVEV (reference sequence). Deletions cut 4 bases from V and 6 bases from J, with 13 bases between. CDR3 bases: TGTGCCAGCAGTTCAGGACTCAACGTTCAGCCCCAGCATTTT. Amino acid sequence: CASSSGLNVQPQHF.

This clone showed up just once. J is TRBJ2-7 and V is TRBV7-9; TRBD1 matches at 8 bases. The V gene end was trimmed by 1 base and the J gene end by 4 bases; junction bases not matched to a gene: 9. CDR3 length: 16 residues. From germline, CDR1 is SEHNR and CDR2 FQNEAQ (reference sequence). CDR3 coding DNA: TGTGCCAGCAGCTTAGTCCCCGGGACAGGATTTTACGAGCAGTACTTC. This codes for CASSLVPGTGFYEQYF.

The chain is built from TRBV28 and TRBJ1-4; TRBD1 matches at 7 bases. Trimming cost V 6 bases and J 4 bases; bases outside gene matches: 11. This CDR3 has 16 amino acids. In germline, CDR1 is MDHEN, CDR2 SYDVKM. Written as DNA, the CDR3 is TGTGCCAGCAGCCCCAACAGACAGGGCATTAATGAAAAACTGTTTTTT. Its protein is CASSPNRQGINEKLFF.

The V and J genes are TRBV21-1 and TRBJ2-7; the D call of TRBD1 is as the table states it, not checked on the DNA. TRBV21-1 is an annotated pseudogene. The CDR3 has 19 residues. The CDR3 sequence is CASLPNPRQGTLSTYEQYF. The CDR3, as DNA: TGTGCCAGCCTCCCAAATCCGAGACAGGGGACTCTTTCAACCTACGAGCAGTACTTC.

This chain joins TRBV30 and TRBJ1-6, with 7 bases that match TRBD1. The CDR3 consists of 15 residues. The V and J ends lost 0 bases and 4 bases, in that order; junction bases with no gene match: 3. Germline CDR1 GTSNPN, CDR2 SVGIG (reference sequence). CDR3 region: CAWSVQGRYNSPLHF. The DNA for the CDR3 is TGTGCCTGGAGTGTACAGGGGAGATATAATTCACCCCTCCACTTT.

This chain connects TRBV10-3 to TRBJ2-1; 8 bases are shared with TRBD2. V shed 3 bases, J shed 9 bases, and the junction held 16 bases outside the gene matches. The CDR3 contains 17 residues. The germline V gene has CDR1 ENHRY and CDR2 SYGVKD. The DNA of the CDR3 is TGTGCCATCAGTGAAAGGATAGCGGGACCCCTTCGGATTGAGCAGTTCTTC. Protein: CAISERIAGPLRIEQFF.

V usage is TRBV19 and J usage is TRBJ1-5, with 10 positions matching TRBD1. This CDR3 is 17 amino acids long. V was pared by 5 bases and J by 0 bases, with 7 bases of the junction left unmatched. Germline assignment: CDR1 LNHDA and CDR2 SQIVND (reference sequence). This CDR3 is CASSSRTGGYSNQPQHF. For the CDR3, the DNA is TGTGCCAGTAGTTCAAGGACAGGGGGTTATAGCAATCAGCCCCAGCATTTT.

The rearrangement joins TRBV19 to TRBJ1-5; D unclear. Germline CDR1 and CDR2: LNHDA and SQIVND (reference sequence). There are 15 residues in the CDR3. Trimming pared 3 bases from V and 4 bases from J, leaving 13 bases between. CDR3 sequence: CASSIHRMANQPQHF. CDR3 coding DNA: TGTGCCAGTAGTATCCATCGCATGGCTAATCAGCCCCAGCATTTT.

This clone was observed a single time. The chain combines TRBV4-2 with TRBJ2-1; TRBD1 aligns across 8 bases. Germline CDR1 reads LGHNA; CDR2 reads YNFKEQ. V shed 0 bases, J shed 4 bases, and the junction held 5 bases outside the gene matches. The CDR3 loop spans 16 amino acids. The CDR3 coding sequence is TGTGCCAGCAGCCAAGATCCAGGGGGCCCATACAATGAGCAGTTCTTC. Its protein product is CASSQDPGGPYNEQFF.

The chain links TRBV7-9 to TRBJ1-6; D may be TRBD1 (5 bases). Between the trimmed V and J ends, which lost 2 bases and 8 bases, there was a span of 13 bases. The CDR3 runs to 15 residues. Germline V lookup: CDR1 SEHNR, CDR2 FQNEAQ (reference sequence). In DNA form, the CDR3 reads TGTGCCAGCAGCTTACATGGGGGAGGTGATTCACCCCTCCACTTT. Protein product: CASSLHGGGDSPLHF.

This chain joins TRBV6-5 and TRBJ2-7; 11 nucleotides align to TRBD2. The CDR3 contains 15 residues. The germline V gene encodes CDR1 MNHEY and CDR2 SVGAGI. Trimming removed 4 bases from V and 1 base from J; junction bases left unmatched: 3. CDR3 sequence: CASSSGTSGSYEQYF. In DNA form, the CDR3 reads TGTGCCAGCAGTTCGGGGACTAGCGGATCCTACGAGCAGTACTTC.